This is a list of T cell receptor beta chains from one sample in a study of cytomegalovirus exposure and HLA in healthy donors. Only in-frame clones appear in the TCRdb table, and some are missing; sequencing was by immunoSEQ multiplex PCR. Of 65,000 to 95,000 clones listed, around 80% are singletons. Sequenced: PBMCs. Source of these receptors: a man aged 25-45 years in good health and CMV-seronegative. CDR3s include the opening cysteine and the closing phenylalanine or tryptophan.

cdr3_aa j_call v_call
CASSLEGDEQYF TRBJ2-7 TRBV7-9
CASSIYRGRTDTQYF TRBJ2-3 TRBV2
CASSHQGTGGYTF TRBJ1-2 TRBV14
CASSQSDRGVEKLFF TRBJ1-4 TRBV23-1
CASSSGTRGNEQFF TRBJ2-1 TRBV18
CASSQRGRGTDTQYF TRBJ2-3 TRBV4-3
CASSPPDRTGQGYGYTF TRBJ1-2 TRBV18
CATPGTGEGSANVLTF TRBJ2-6 TRBV19
CASSQEVLYYEQYF TRBJ2-7 TRBV4-2
CASKRVNTEAFF TRBJ1-1 TRBV6-6
CAIGDSFQRGQYF TRBJ2-3 TRBV10-3
CASSWGGGTDTQYF TRBJ2-3 TRBV6-5
CASSARLNTGELFF TRBJ2-2 TRBV7-3
CASSPEIAGWDEQFF TRBJ2-1 TRBV5-6
CASSISRDRGSYTF TRBJ1-2 TRBV6-1
CASNRQGAGYTF TRBJ1-2 TRBV19
CASSIDRVSYEQYF TRBJ2-7 TRBV19
CASSTRDRKGETQYF TRBJ2-5 TRBV27
CASSFGLANNEQFF TRBJ2-1 TRBV5-6
CASSPGHSETQYF TRBJ2-5 TRBV7-2
CASSFERTQYF TRBJ2-5 TRBV5-5
CASSGVYGGGATDTQYF TRBJ2-3 TRBV5-6
CSVERQNTGELFF TRBJ2-2 TRBV29-1
CASLDIAKNIQYF TRBJ2-4 TRBV28
CASSVDFRSYNEQFF TRBJ2-1 TRBV27
CASSYSLAGTQYF TRBJ2-5 TRBV6-5
CASSLESGISTDTQYF TRBJ2-3 TRBV5-1
CASSSRSFYREESSYNSPLHF TRBJ1-6 TRBV7-8
CASSTGTKNQPQHF TRBJ1-5 TRBV19
CAWKQGANTEAFF TRBJ1-1 TRBV30
CASSLGRGKSGRGNNEQFF TRBJ2-1 TRBV7-9
CASNPDRGGTQYF TRBJ2-5 TRBV5-4
CAWSARGNEQFF TRBJ2-1 TRBV30
CASRVTGNQPQHF TRBJ1-5 TRBV6-5
CASRAGTSADTQYF TRBJ2-3 TRBV10-1
CSVESGGVLTF TRBJ2-6 TRBV29-1
CASSTYSGGVTGELFF TRBJ2-2 TRBV15
CASSTRLAGIIQETQYF TRBJ2-5 TRBV13
CASSPGQAYGYTF TRBJ1-2 TRBV27
CASSLRDEQYF TRBJ2-7 TRBV11-2
CASSSEDNLNTEAFF TRBJ1-1 TRBV7-9
CASTPGIREGETQYF TRBJ2-5 TRBV28
CATRDDGRTDTQYF TRBJ2-3 TRBV10-1